This T cell receptor beta chain was profiled in a study of T cells in Graves' hyperthyroidism and ophthalmopathy. General study points: Stable hyperthyroidism was separated from ophthalmopathy by a model based on 13 V-J features. Blood samples included most of the expanded thyroid clonotypes exceeding 0.001.

Looked up from germline, CDR1 is SEHNR and CDR2 is FQNEAQ (reference sequence). Trimming cost V 5 bases and J 0 bases; bases outside gene matches: 13. The CDR3 is 20 residues long. Notes on this clonotype: Its antigen remains unidentified.

Regions amplified from RNA transcripts were the TCR beta CDR3 regions. The study used the HTBI primer set for a first-round RT-PCR of the TCR CDR3. MiXCR, applied by TCRdb to the multiplex PCR reads, yields one record per CDR3 protein. The sample contains 200,000 to 250,000 distinct CDR3 sequences, about 15% of which appear only once. The chain carries TRBV7-9 and TRBJ2-6, with 10 bases identical to TRBD1. The receptor was derived from a woman younger than 30 with Graves' ophthalmopathy. Sequencing used blood. The CDR3 protein is CASSQNLGQGDGSGANVLTF. The CDR3, as DNA: TGTGCCAGCAGCCAAAACCTAGGACAGGGGGACGGCTCTGGGGCCAACGTCCTGACTTTC.